The rows below give T cell receptor beta chains drawn from one sample of a study of T cells in Graves' hyperthyroidism and ophthalmopathy. TCRdb analysed the multiplex PCR reads with MiXCR anew, one entry per CDR3 protein. The sample lists approximately 400,000 distinct CDR3 sequences, 15% to 18% seen once, with around 7.3% in the top ten. Sequenced: blood. All receptors derive from a woman under 30 with Graves' hyperthyroidism. Each CDR3 is given with its conserved first and last residue. The D gene is left open where the match is weak. Not all rows give a size; the values are once, few, many and, for expanded clones, a class.

V,J,D,size,CDR3,DNA
TRBV3-1,TRBJ2-2,NA,NA,CASSQQGSAGELFF,TGTGCCAGCAGCCAACAAGGCTCAGCCGGGGAGCTGTTTTTT
TRBV30,TRBJ2-3,NA,many,CAWSPTSTTQYF,TGTGCCTGGAGTCCTACCTCGACTACGCAGTATTTT
TRBV20-1,TRBJ1-2,NA,many,CSARGHLEGYTF,TGCAGTGCTAGAGGACACCTTGAAGGCTACACCTTC
TRBV7-9,TRBJ2-5,TRBD2,few,CASSLGSGPLQETQYF,TGTGCCAGCAGCTTAGGTAGCGGGCCGCTCCAAGAGACCCAGTACTTC
TRBV3-1,TRBJ2-1,TRBD2,many,CASSQGLAGGDLQFF,TGTGCCAGCAGCCAAGGGCTAGCGGGGGGGGATCTGCAGTTCTTC
TRBV28,TRBJ1-2,TRBD1,many,CAATGGDYGYTF,TGTGCCGCTACAGGGGGCGACTATGGCTACACCTTC
TRBV27,TRBJ2-7,TRBD2,many,CASTKKRDPAYEQYF,TGTGCCAGCACCAAGAAGCGGGACCCAGCATACGAGCAGTACTTC
TRBV12-3/TRBV12-4,TRBJ2-5,TRBD1,NA,CASSPATGKETQYF,TGTGCCAGCAGCCCCGCGACAGGGAAGGAGACCCAGTACTTC
TRBV10-3,TRBJ2-3,NA,many,CAISRLGGATSTDTQYF,TGTGCCATCAGCCGACTCGGAGGGGCCACTAGCACAGATACGCAGTATTTT
TRBV3-1,TRBJ2-3,NA,few,CASSPGGGGPRGTQYF,TGTGCCAGCAGCCCAGGAGGGGGAGGCCCAAGGGGGACGCAGTATTTT
TRBV5-1,TRBJ2-7,NA,many,CASSLSGGLGGDEQYF,TGCGCCAGCAGCTTGAGCGGAGGGCTTGGAGGCGACGAGCAGTACTTC
TRBV2,TRBJ1-5,NA,many,CASSAQSENQPQHF,TGTGCCAGCAGTGCACAGAGCGAGAATCAGCCCCAGCATTTT
TRBV9,TRBJ2-7,NA,few,CASSVGIGYEQYF,TGTGCCAGCAGCGTAGGGATCGGGTATGAGCAGTACTTC
TRBV5-1,TRBJ2-2,NA,few,CASSNRAGTGELFF,TGCGCCAGCAGCAACAGGGCGGGCACCGGGGAGCTGTTTTTT
TRBV7-9,TRBJ2-1,TRBD2,many,CASSWARGGANEQFF,TGTGCCAGCAGCTGGGCTCGCGGGGGGGCAAATGAGCAGTTCTTC
TRBV4-1,TRBJ1-5,NA,NA,CASSQSNPRGPQHF,TGCGCCAGCAGCCAATCGAATCCTCGAGGGCCCCAGCATTTT
TRBV20-1,TRBJ2-1,NA,many,CSATGGQPSYNEQFF,TGCAGTGCTACAGGAGGACAGCCCTCCTACAATGAGCAGTTCTTC
TRBV7-3,TRBJ1-3,NA,many,CASSLYGGNTIYF,TGTGCCAGCAGCTTATATGGTGGAAACACCATATATTTT
TRBV12-3/TRBV12-4,TRBJ1-4,TRBD1,many,CASIPGQGAEKLFF,TGTGCCAGCATCCCGGGACAGGGGGCGGAAAAACTGTTTTTT
TRBV20-1,TRBJ1-3,NA,many,CSAEGVNSGNTIYF,TGCAGTGCTGAAGGAGTGAACTCTGGAAACACCATATATTTT
TRBV7-9,TRBJ2-3,NA,NA,CASSIPGVQGDTQYF,TGTGCCAGCAGCATCCCGGGGGTACAGGGGGATACGCAGTATTTT
TRBV9,TRBJ2-1,TRBD2,NA,CASIKFTGGWVYNEQFF,TGTGCCAGCATCAAATTTACGGGAGGATGGGTCTACAATGAGCAGTTCTTC
TRBV27,TRBJ2-5,TRBD2,many,CASSPRTSGKQETQYF,TGTGCCAGCAGTCCGAGGACTAGCGGAAAGCAAGAGACCCAGTACTTC
TRBV19,TRBJ2-5,TRBD2,few,CANSRRGTSGQETQYF,TGTGCCAATAGTCGCCGAGGGACTAGCGGACAAGAGACCCAGTACTTC
TRBV12-5,TRBJ1-1,TRBD1,many,CASGLVLGDRGFGTEAFF,TGTGCTAGTGGTTTGGTACTTGGGGACAGGGGGTTTGGCACTGAAGCTTTCTTT
TRBV12-3/TRBV12-4,TRBJ2-1,NA,many,CASSLGGGSYNEQFF,TGTGCCAGCAGCTTGGGGGGCGGCTCCTACAATGAGCAGTTCTTC
TRBV27,TRBJ1-4,NA,many,CASTPGAGVNEKLFF,TGTGCCAGCACCCCTGGGGCAGGGGTGAATGAAAAACTGTTTTTT
TRBV5-1,TRBJ2-2,TRBD1,many,CASSLSPQGRFTGELFF,TGCGCCAGCAGCCTCTCCCCACAGGGGCGATTCACCGGGGAGCTGTTTTTT
TRBV6-1,TRBJ1-3,TRBD1,NA,CASSEGTGALSGNTIYF,TGTGCCAGCAGTGAAGGGACAGGGGCCCTCTCTGGAAACACCATATATTTT
TRBV28,TRBJ2-1,TRBD1,few,CASSPGTGFNHEQFF,TGTGCCAGCAGTCCCGGGACAGGGTTCAACCATGAGCAGTTCTTC
TRBV7-8,TRBJ2-7,TRBD2,NA,CASSLVPPGLAGVDEQYF,TGTGCCAGCAGCTTAGTGCCCCCGGGACTAGCGGGAGTCGACGAGCAGTACTTC
TRBV12-3/TRBV12-4,TRBJ1-5,NA,many,CASSLKVNQPQHF,TGTGCCAGCAGTTTAAAAGTCAATCAGCCCCAGCATTTT
TRBV5-8,TRBJ1-2,TRBD1,few,CASSLSTGGFGYTF,TGTGCCAGCAGCTTGAGTACAGGGGGCTTTGGCTACACCTTC
TRBV30,TRBJ2-7,TRBD2,many,CAVSAGGPVEQYF,TGTGCCGTATCAGCGGGGGGGCCTGTCGAGCAGTACTTC
TRBV20-1,TRBJ2-3,NA,NA,CSASTTGTDTQYF,TGCAGTGCTAGTACCACAGGCACAGATACGCAGTATTTT
TRBV9,TRBJ2-5,NA,NA,CASSASGTLQETQYF,TGTGCCAGCAGCGCCTCCGGGACTCTCCAAGAGACCCAGTACTTC
TRBV6-1,TRBJ1-1,NA,few,CASRPALAGARAFF,TGTGCCAGCCGTCCCGCCCTAGCGGGGGCCCGGGCTTTCTTT
TRBV6-1,TRBJ1-5,TRBD1,many,CASSELGTGQQPQHF,TGTGCCAGCAGTGAATTGGGGACAGGGCAACAGCCCCAGCATTTT
TRBV4-2,TRBJ2-1,TRBD2,NA,CASSQDGTSDWNEQFF,TGTGCCAGCAGCCAAGACGGGACTAGCGATTGGAATGAGCAGTTCTTC
TRBV28,TRBJ2-3,NA,many,CASSPETEKYF,TGTGCCAGCAGTCCAGAGACAGAAAAGTATTTT
TRBV5-1,TRBJ1-1,NA,many,CASSSRGITEAFF,TGCGCCAGCAGCTCCCGGGGAATCACTGAAGCTTTCTTT
TRBV10-3,TRBJ1-2,NA,many,CAISGSLQSNYGYTF,TGTGCCATCAGTGGCAGTTTACAATCTAACTATGGCTACACCTTC
TRBV11-2,TRBJ2-7,NA,many,CASSLRGRTHYEQYF,TGTGCCAGCAGCTTACGTGGACGAACACACTACGAGCAGTACTTC
TRBV5-5,TRBJ2-7,NA,NA,CASSELLYEQYF,TGTGCCAGCAGCGAGCTCCTTTACGAGCAGTACTTC
TRBV27,TRBJ2-1,TRBD1,few,CASSPGQSFNEQFF,TGTGCCAGCAGCCCGGGACAGAGCTTCAATGAGCAGTTCTTC
TRBV10-3,TRBJ2-7,TRBD1,many,CAISERDREPYEQYF,TGTGCCATCAGTGAGCGAGACAGGGAGCCCTACGAGCAGTACTTC
TRBV25-1,TRBJ1-1,NA,many,CASSETLGGGGNTEAFF,TGTGCCAGCAGTGAGACTTTAGGGGGAGGGGGGAACACTGAAGCTTTCTTT
TRBV6-1,TRBJ2-7,TRBD1,many,CASSVGTAYEQYF,TGTGCCAGCAGTGTCGGGACAGCCTACGAGCAGTACTTC